This is a list of T cell receptor beta chains from one sample in a study of early T cells in non-severe SARS-CoV-2 infection. TCRdb called the 5' RACE reads again in MiXCR, with one record for every CDR3 protein. The data hold roughly 69,000 distinct CDR3 sequences, with almost 9% observed a single time. Material: whole blood, obtained at baseline. All receptors come from an adult who was a healthcare worker with PCR-confirmed SARS-CoV-2 infection or an uninfected control (not recorded which). The CDR3 runs from the conserved cysteine through the conserved F or W. The D gene is left open where the match is weak. The size field is filled for only some rows; it gives once, few, many or a size class.

d_gene	abundance	v_gene	j_gene	CDR3nt	CDR3aa
NA	NA	TRBV7-9	TRBJ1-6	TGTGCCAGCAGCTTAGATGCTGGGGGAGATTCACCCCTCCACTTT	CASSLDAGGDSPLHF
NA	few	TRBV5-4	TRBJ2-4	TGTGCCAGCAGCGAAGGGGACGCCAAAAACATTCAGTACTTC	CASSEGDAKNIQYF
NA	few	TRBV3-1	TRBJ1-4	TGTGCCAGCAGCCTCCAACAGGTTCGAAATGAAAAACTGTTTTTT	CASSLQQVRNEKLFF
TRBD1	NA	TRBV7-9	TRBJ2-2	TGTGCCAGCAGCTTAGATTCACTCGCCAACAGACAGGGGACGAACACCGGGGAGCTGTTTTTT	CASSLDSLANRQGTNTGELFF
NA	NA	TRBV7-3	TRBJ1-4	TGTGCCAGCAGCTTGGGAGCTAATGAAAAACTGTTTTTT	CASSLGANEKLFF
TRBD2	many	TRBV20-1	TRBJ2-5	TGCAGTGCTAGAGGGACTAGCGGGTACCAAGAGACCCAGTACTTC	CSARGTSGYQETQYF
NA	few	TRBV5-4	TRBJ1-2	TGTGCCAGCAGCTTGGGAGGAGTCGTAAACTATGGCTACACCTTC	CASSLGGVVNYGYTF
NA	NA	TRBV7-8	TRBJ2-1	TGTGCCAGCAGCGACAGGAACAATGAGCAGTTCTTC	CASSDRNNEQFF
NA	many	TRBV18	TRBJ2-5	TGTGCCAGCTCACCATCAAGCGGAGAGACCCAGTACTTC	CASSPSSGETQYF
NA	many	TRBV4-2	TRBJ2-1	TGTGCCAGCAGCCAAGAGAGTCCCCGTGGACGAACGAGCTCCTACAATGAGCAGTTCTTC	CASSQESPRGRTSSYNEQFF
TRBD1	many	TRBV4-3	TRBJ1-3	TGCGCCAGCAGCCAGGTTGGGACAGCTGGAAACACCATATATTTT	CASSQVGTAGNTIYF
TRBD2	many	TRBV7-8	TRBJ2-3	TGTGCCAGCAGGTTCGGACTAGCGGGGGTCGCAGATACGCAGTATTTT	CASRFGLAGVADTQYF
NA	many	TRBV18	TRBJ1-1	TGTGCCAGCTCACCACCTTTAGGGGGTGATGGTGAAGCTTTCTTT	CASSPPLGGDGEAFF
TRBD2	many	TRBV2	TRBJ2-1	TGTGCCAGCAGTGAACCCGTCCGGGAGGGGAATGAGCAGTTCTTC	CASSEPVREGNEQFF
NA	NA	TRBV7-2	TRBJ1-6	TGTGCCAGCAGCTTAGATCCGGGAGGGAAATCCCTCCACTTC	CASSLDPGGKSLHF
TRBD1	few	TRBV9	TRBJ1-1	TGTGCCAGCAGCGTAGGAGCAGGGGGCGTGAACACTGAAGCTTTCTTT	CASSVGAGGVNTEAFF
TRBD2	many	TRBV6-2/TRBV6-3	TRBJ2-3	TGTGCCAGCAGTTCCGGTCGACTAGCGGGATTCGGTACAGATACGCAGTATTTT	CASSSGRLAGFGTDTQYF
NA	many	TRBV5-3	TRBJ2-7	TGTGCCAGAAGCTTCCGGCGGGAAGAATACGAGCAGTACTTC	CARSFRREEYEQYF
TRBD2	many	TRBV5-5	TRBJ2-7	TGTGCCAGCAGCTTGGCCGGGACTAGCGTCTACGAGCAGTACTTC	CASSLAGTSVYEQYF
NA	many	TRBV27	TRBJ2-1	TGTGCCAGCAGTAGGGGTTCGGACAGAAGTATAGGGTTCTTC	CASSRGSDRSIGFF
TRBD1	many	TRBV7-3	TRBJ2-5	TGTGCCAGCAGCTGGGGACAGGCGGAGACCCAGTACTTC	CASSWGQAETQYF
NA	few	TRBV6-2/TRBV6-3	TRBJ1-1	TGTGCCAGCAGTTACGGGGTCAGGGCGGCCACTGAAGCTTTCTTT	CASSYGVRAATEAFF
TRBD1	many	TRBV29-1	TRBJ2-2	TGCAGTTATTCTAGACAGGGCACCGGGGAGCTGTTTTTT	CSYSRQGTGELFF
NA	NA	TRBV15	TRBJ1-3	TGTGCCACCAGTGGACCCTACTCTGGAAACACCATATATTTT	CATSGPYSGNTIYF
TRBD1	NA	TRBV29-1	TRBJ1-2	TGCAGCGTTGAACCAGGGGGCTATTACGGCTACACCTTC	CSVEPGGYYGYTF
NA	few	TRBV18	TRBJ2-7	TGTGCCAGCTCACCAGGGGCGGCCTCCTACGAGCAGTACTTC	CASSPGAASYEQYF
NA	many	TRBV20-1	TRBJ2-2	TGCAGTGCTAGAGATCAGCAGGGCGGCACCGGGGAGCTGTTTTTT	CSARDQQGGTGELFF
NA	many	TRBV25-1	TRBJ1-1	TGTGCCAGCAGTGCGACAGGGAACACTGAAGCTTTCTTT	CASSATGNTEAFF
TRBD1	NA	TRBV4-3	TRBJ1-1	TGCGCCAGCAGCCAAGATGGACAGGGAAACACTGAAGCTTTCTTT	CASSQDGQGNTEAFF
TRBD1	many	TRBV2	TRBJ2-7	TGTGCCAGCAGTTCTCGGACAGGGGGCTTGGTATCCTACGAGCAGTACTTC	CASSSRTGGLVSYEQYF
NA	NA	TRBV20-1	TRBJ1-3	TGCAGTGCTACAAGACGGGATTCTGGAAACACCATATATTTT	CSATRRDSGNTIYF
NA	NA	TRBV6-2/TRBV6-3	TRBJ1-2	TGTGCCAGCAGTTATGACCGAACATTCCACTATGGCTACACCTTC	CASSYDRTFHYGYTF
NA	NA	TRBV5-5	TRBJ1-1	TGTGCCAGCAGCTTCGTACAGGCGACCACTGAAGCTTTCTTT	CASSFVQATTEAFF
NA	few	TRBV14	TRBJ2-3	TGTGCCAGCAGCCAAGGTGGAAATACGCAGTATTTT	CASSQGGNTQYF
TRBD2	few	TRBV7-2	TRBJ2-1	TGTGCCAGCAGCTTGGGATCCGGGACTAGCGGAAACAATGAGCAGTTCTTC	CASSLGSGTSGNNEQFF
TRBD2	NA	TRBV7-9	TRBJ2-7	TGTGCCAGCAGCTTAGGCCAGGGACTAGCGGGACTCTACGAGCAGTACTTC	CASSLGQGLAGLYEQYF
TRBD1	many	TRBV20-1	TRBJ1-1	TGCAGTGCTAGAGATCTACTTCGACAGGGGGCCTCTGAAGCTTTCTTT	CSARDLLRQGASEAFF
TRBD2	NA	TRBV6-1	TRBJ2-5	TGTGCCAGCAGTGAAAGACTAGCGTCTCCCACGGCCCAGTACTTC	CASSERLASPTAQYF
NA	NA	TRBV12-3/TRBV12-4	TRBJ2-7	TGTGCCAGCAGTGCCCGGGCCCTGTCCTACGAGCAGTACTTC	CASSARALSYEQYF
TRBD1	few	TRBV9	TRBJ2-1	TGTGCCAGCAGCCCAGGACAGGGAACGGCCTACAATGAGCAGTTCTTC	CASSPGQGTAYNEQFF
TRBD2	many	TRBV29-1	TRBJ2-7	TGCAGCGTCCAGCGGAGCGGGGCCTCCGAGCAGTACTTC	CSVQRSGASEQYF